The rows below give T cell receptor beta chains drawn from one sample of a study of tumor-infiltrating lymphocytes in oesophageal squamous cell carcinoma. TCRdb analysed the PCR reads with MiXCR anew, one entry per CDR3 protein. The sample carries just under 20,000 distinct CDR3 sequences, 39% recorded once. The sample taken for sequencing was esophageal tumor tissue. The receptors were gathered from a male donor with esophageal squamous cell carcinoma. CDR3s include the opening cysteine and the closing phenylalanine or tryptophan. The D gene is left open where the match is weak. Not every row has a clone size; where given, it reads once, few, many or a size class.

-	many	TRBV6-6	TRBJ2-4	CASSYSKRGDIQYF	TGTGCCAGCAGTTACTCGAAAAGGGGTGACATTCAGTACTTC
-	-	TRBV7-2	TRBJ2-7	CTSSLAGAYEQYF	TGTACCAGCAGCTTAGCAGGAGCCTACGAGCAGTACTTC
-	many	TRBV28	TRBJ2-3	CASSFRADTQYF	TGTGCCAGCAGTTTTCGCGCAGATACGCAGTATTTT
TRBD1	-	TRBV10-3	TRBJ2-1	CAISESKTGPYEQFF	TGTGCCATCAGTGAGTCTAAGACAGGGCCCTACGAGCAGTTCTTC
-	-	TRBV7-3	TRBJ2-7	CASSLTIWQYF	TGTGCCAGCAGCTTAACAATCTGGCAGTACTTC
-	-	TRBV7-3	TRBJ2-1	CASSFGARNEQFF	TGTGCCAGCAGCTTCGGGGCCCGCAATGAGCAGTTCTTC
-	many	TRBV28	TRBJ2-7	CASIKIRDNYEQYF	TGTGCCAGCATTAAGATCCGGGACAACTACGAGCAGTACTTC
TRBD1	few	TRBV7-2	TRBJ2-7	CASSFRDRGNEQYF	TGTGCCAGCAGCTTCCGGGACAGAGGCAACGAGCAGTACTTC
-	few	TRBV12-3/TRBV12-4	TRBJ2-1	CASSFVGHQQFF	TGTGCCAGCAGTTTTGTAGGCCATCAGCAGTTCTTC
-	-	TRBV7-9	TRBJ2-1	CASSPMGNYEQFF	TGTGCCAGCAGCCCCATGGGTAATTACGAGCAGTTCTTC
-	many	TRBV14	TRBJ2-5	CASSQGVGETQYF	TGTGCCAGCAGCCAAGGTGTGGGGGAGACCCAGTACTTC
-	many	TRBV28	TRBJ2-1	CASTSLGGTDYNEQFF	TGTGCCAGCACCAGTTTGGGGGGGACAGACTACAATGAGCAGTTCTTC
-	many	TRBV11-2	TRBJ2-4	CASSLTVKAGQYF	TGTGCCAGCAGCTTAACTGTGAAGGCGGGGCAGTACTTC
TRBD1	-	TRBV18	TRBJ1-1	CASSPKGQRNTEAFF	TGTGCCAGCTCACCAAAGGGACAGAGGAACACTGAAGCTTTCTTT
-	many	TRBV12-3/TRBV12-4	TRBJ2-2	CASSLGGSGELFF	TGTGCCAGCAGTTTAGGGGGCTCCGGGGAGCTGTTTTTT
-	-	TRBV7-4	TRBJ2-1	CASSSQTQGSGEQFF	TGTGCCAGCTCGTCTCAGACCCAGGGTTCCGGCGAGCAGTTCTTC
-	once	TRBV7-6	TRBJ2-5	CASSLVIQETQYF	TGTGCCAGCAGCTTAGTGATCCAAGAGACCCAGTACTTC
TRBD2	few	TRBV20-1	TRBJ2-2	CSARLAGGTGELFF	TGCAGTGCTAGACTAGCGGGAGGAACCGGGGAGCTGTTTTTT
TRBD2	many	TRBV12-5	TRBJ2-5	CASGVGLQETQYF	TGTGCTAGTGGCGTGGGACTACAAGAGACCCAGTACTTC
-	-	TRBV7-2	TRBJ2-2	CASSRGILEVGELFF	TGTGCCAGCAGCCGGGGGATTTTGGAAGTCGGGGAGCTGTTTTTT
-	-	TRBV7-8	TRBJ1-2	CASSAGPGRGYTF	TGTGCCAGCAGCGCCGGCCCCGGTCGCGGCTACACCTTC
TRBD2	-	TRBV7-8	TRBJ2-3	CASSLLTSRHDTQYF	TGTGCCAGCAGCTTACTGACTAGCCGGCACGATACGCAGTATTTT
TRBD1	-	TRBV7-4	TRBJ2-5	CASSLAPGTGIQETQYF	TGTGCCAGCAGCTTAGCGCCCGGGACAGGGATCCAAGAGACCCAGTACTTC
-	few	TRBV9	TRBJ1-6	CASSVEDTNSPLHF	TGTGCCAGCAGCGTAGAGGACACAAATTCACCCCTCCACTTT
-	many	TRBV5-5	TRBJ2-7	CASSHGPGRGLNEQYF	TGTGCCAGCAGCCACGGCCCGGGACGGGGACTCAACGAGCAGTACTTC
-	-	TRBV28	TRBJ2-7	CASGGATTYEQYF	TGTGCCAGCGGTGGGGCCACCACCTACGAGCAGTACTTC
-	medium-sized	TRBV7-8	TRBJ2-3	CASSRLTSTDTQYF	TGTGCCAGCAGCCGACTAACTAGCACAGATACGCAGTATTTT
TRBD2	many	TRBV18	TRBJ2-3	CASSPATGGLKDTQYF	TGTGCCAGCTCACCAGCTACGGGGGGGCTAAAAGATACGCAGTATTTT
-	-	TRBV6-8	TRBJ2-3	CASSYSGRVLGTDTQYF	TGTGCCAGCAGTTACTCTGGGCGCGTGCTGGGCACAGATACGCAGTATTTT
TRBD1	once	TRBV7-2	TRBJ1-2	CASSLVQGAHNYGYTF	TGTGCCAGCAGCTTAGTACAGGGGGCTCATAACTATGGCTACACCTTC
-	many	TRBV12-3/TRBV12-4	TRBJ2-7	CASSFAAYEQYF	TGTGCCAGCAGCTTCGCGGCTTACGAGCAGTACTTC
-	many	TRBV6-1	TRBJ1-2	CASSEMNLYGYTF	TGTGCCAGCAGTGAGATGAACCTCTATGGCTACACCTTC
-	few	TRBV27	TRBJ2-5	CASSLQARVINSPLHF	TGTGCCAGCAGTCTACAGGCGAGGGTAATTAATTCACCCCTCCACTTC
-	many	TRBV6-1	TRBJ2-5	CASRATDQLIF	TGTGCCAGCAGGGCGACAGACCAACTAATCTTC
-	many	TRBV7-3	TRBJ1-1	CASSPQGYTEAFF	TGTGCCAGCAGCCCCCAGGGCTACACTGAAGCTTTCTTT
-	few	TRBV6-2/TRBV6-3	TRBJ2-3	CASSYAGFANTGELYF	TGTGCCAGCAGTTACGCAGGGTTCGCGAACACCGGGGAGCTGTATTTT
-	many	TRBV11-2	TRBJ2-3	CASSSVRDFTDTQYF	TGTGCCAGCAGCTCCGTCCGGGACTTCACAGATACGCAGTATTTT